Below, 16 T cell receptor beta chains from the same sample are listed, as sequenced in a study of shared clonotypes between healthy human individuals. TCRdb's table, derived via immunoSEQ multiplex PCR, lists solely in-frame clones and lacks some. The data show more than 2 million clones, with roughly 94% seen just once and roughly 0.13% held by the top ten. Material: naive CD4+ T cells sorted from blood. The sample's subset: CD45RA+ positively selected. The receptor source for this set is a man aged 18 to 30 in good health.

The genes are TRBV5-1 and TRBJ2-2; TRBD2 is a possible D gene (6 bases). Germline CDR1 SGHRS, CDR2 YFSETQ. The CDR3 totals 16 residues. V lost 0 bases and J 6 bases, leaving 15 bases between the germline ends. The CDR3 spells CASSLGASGSAGELFF. CDR3 nucleotide sequence: TGCGCCAGCAGCTTGGGTGCCTCCGGGAGCGCCGGGGAGCTGTTTTTT.

The chain links TRBV4-3 to TRBJ1-2; no clear D. V was cut by 0 bases and J by 3 bases, with 11 bases left in between. The CDR3 is 15 residues long. Per the germline V gene, CDR1 is LGHNA and CDR2 is YSLEER. CDR3 DNA sequence: TGCGCCAGCAGCCAAGATTGGGGTTACGACTATGGCTACACCTTC. Its protein product is CASSQDWGYDYGYTF.

The rearrangement links TRBV5-4 to TRBJ1-1; 8 positions match TRBD1. The length of the CDR3 is 15 residues. Germline CDR1 and CDR2: SGHNT and YYREEE (reference sequence). The V gene end was trimmed by 0 bases and the J gene end by 5 bases; junction bases not matched to a gene: 6. Here the CDR3 reads CASSLETRGLTEAFF. CDR3 bases: TGTGCCAGCAGCTTGGAAACCAGGGGGCTAACTGAAGCTTTCTTT.

This chain links TRBV10-3 with TRBJ2-1, with D perhaps matching TRBD2 (5 bases). The CDR3 is 15 amino acids. Looked up from germline, CDR1 is ENHRY and CDR2 is SYGVKD. V was pared by 2 bases and J by 7 bases, with 15 bases between. This CDR3 reads CAISEGRGNRNEQFF. In DNA, the CDR3 is TGTGCCATCAGTGAGGGCAGAGGGAACCGGAATGAGCAGTTCTTC.

J is TRBJ1-5 and V is TRBV6-5; 11 bases align to TRBD1. V lost 4 bases and J lost 6; bases outside the gene matches: 2. Germline V lookup: CDR1 MNHEY, CDR2 SVGAGI. The CDR3 covers 14 residues. Here the CDR3 reads CASSWGTGGQPQHF. The CDR3 DNA is TGTGCCAGCAGTTGGGGGACAGGGGGTCAGCCCCAGCATTTT.

J is TRBJ1-2 and V is TRBV19, with D hard to call. The CDR3 extends over 13 amino acids. The V gene's germline CDR1 is LNHDA and CDR2 SQIVND (reference sequence). The germline V and J ends were trimmed by 2 bases and 4 bases, with 8 bases remaining between them. The CDR3 here is CASSITYSYGYTF. CDR3 nucleotide sequence: TGTGCCAGTAGTATAACGTACAGCTATGGCTACACCTTC.

The CDR3 sequence: CASSQEGVGGYTF. CDR3 DNA: TGTGCCAGCAGCCAAGAAGGCGTAGGGGGCTACACCTTC. This rearrangement joins TRBV4-2 to TRBJ1-2, with D uncertain. The germline V gene encodes CDR1 LGHNA and CDR2 YNFKEQ. This CDR3 region has 13 residues. Deletions cut 0 bases from V and 8 bases from J, with 10 bases between.

The gene calls are TRBV6-1 and TRBJ2-4, with D perhaps being TRBD1 or TRBD2 (5 bases each). Trimming took off 5 bases at V and 8 bases at J, with 16 bases between the two ends. Looked up from germline, CDR1 is MNHNS and CDR2 is SASEGT. This CDR3 is built from 14 residues. In nucleotides, the CDR3 is TGTGCCAGCAGTACCGGGACCCCCGGGGACATTCAGTACTTC. This codes for CASSTGTPGDIQYF.

The V and J genes are TRBV7-9 and TRBJ2-7; D not certain. This CDR3 comprises 13 residues. V lost 5 bases and J lost 2, with 10 bases in between. Looked up from germline, CDR1 is SEHNR and CDR2 is FQNEAQ (reference sequence). The CDR3, as DNA: TGTGCCAGCAGCCCTGACAAAACCTACGAGCAGTACTTC. The encoded protein is CASSPDKTYEQYF.

This clone was found once. One base away lies a much larger clone, so this may be a sequencing read error. The chain has TRBV9 and TRBJ1-6; possibly TRBD1 for D (6 bases). CDR3 length: 14 residues. The germline V and J ends were trimmed by 1 base and 5 bases, with 7 bases remaining between them. CDR1 SGDLS and CDR2 YYNGEE come from the germline V gene. CDR3 amino acids: CASSVSGDNSPLHF. CDR3 in DNA: TGTGCCAGCAGCGTATCAGGGGATAATTCACCCCTCCACTTT.

The chain is built from TRBV4-1 and TRBJ2-3, with TRBD2 identical over 10 bases. This CDR3 comprises 15 residues. Germline trimming cut 4 bases from V and 3 bases from J; bases unmatched to any gene: 4. The germline CDR1 and CDR2 sequences are MGHRA and YSYEKL. The CDR3 nucleotides read TGCGCCAGCAGCCCAGGACTAGCGGAAACAGATACGCAGTATTTT. It codes for CASSPGLAETDTQYF.

CDR3 sequence reads: CASSRVTTNEKLFF. As DNA, the CDR3 is TGTGCCAGCAGCAGGGTAACTACTAATGAAAAACTGTTTTTT. This chain links TRBV2 with TRBJ1-4; possible D gene TRBD1, 5 bases. The CDR3 has 14 residues. V was shortened by 6 bases and J by 2 bases, with 10 bases between the two germline ends. CDR1 is SNHLY and CDR2 is FYNNEI in the germline V gene.

Worth noting for this clone: The sample carries other DNA sequences with the same CDR3. J is TRBJ2-7 and V is TRBV7-9; D possibly corresponds to TRBD2 (6 bases). The CDR3 covers 11 residues. CDR1 is SEHNR and CDR2 is FQNEAQ in the germline V gene (reference sequence). V was shortened by 5 bases and J by 7 bases, with 9 bases between the two germline ends. CDR3 nucleotides: TGTGCCAGCAGCCCTGCGGGGGAGCAGTACTTC. As protein: CASSPAGEQYF.

On this clone: Different DNA sequences within this sample yield the same CDR3. The rearrangement joins TRBV7-2 to TRBJ2-7; D gene unclear. V lost 5 bases to trimming and J lost 0 bases, with 8 bases between them. CDR1 SGHTA and CDR2 FQGNSA come from the germline V gene. The CDR3 runs to 13 residues. CDR3 loop: CASSPRSSYEQYF. The CDR3 DNA follows: TGTGCCAGCAGCCCCCGGAGCTCCTACGAGCAGTACTTC.

The chain couples TRBV6-5 to TRBJ1-1; D unresolved. CDR3 length: 15 amino acids. Trimming removed 5 bases at V and 3 bases at J, with 16 bases between. Germline CDR1 reads MNHEY; CDR2 reads SVGAGI. CDR3 loop: CASSPLVAWDTEAFF. Written as DNA, the CDR3 is TGTGCCAGCAGTCCCCTTGTCGCGTGGGACACTGAAGCTTTCTTT.

This chain links TRBV5-1 with TRBJ2-5; 10 bases agree with TRBD1. The CDR3 has 16 amino acids. Germline V gene lookup returns CDR1 SGHRS and CDR2 YFSETQ. The J segment lost 4 bases and the V segment lost 5 bases, leaving 11 bases of the junction unmatched. DNA of the CDR3: TGCGCCAGCAGATCCGGGACAGGGGTTGAACGAGAGACCCAGTACTTC. It is translated as CASRSGTGVERETQYF.